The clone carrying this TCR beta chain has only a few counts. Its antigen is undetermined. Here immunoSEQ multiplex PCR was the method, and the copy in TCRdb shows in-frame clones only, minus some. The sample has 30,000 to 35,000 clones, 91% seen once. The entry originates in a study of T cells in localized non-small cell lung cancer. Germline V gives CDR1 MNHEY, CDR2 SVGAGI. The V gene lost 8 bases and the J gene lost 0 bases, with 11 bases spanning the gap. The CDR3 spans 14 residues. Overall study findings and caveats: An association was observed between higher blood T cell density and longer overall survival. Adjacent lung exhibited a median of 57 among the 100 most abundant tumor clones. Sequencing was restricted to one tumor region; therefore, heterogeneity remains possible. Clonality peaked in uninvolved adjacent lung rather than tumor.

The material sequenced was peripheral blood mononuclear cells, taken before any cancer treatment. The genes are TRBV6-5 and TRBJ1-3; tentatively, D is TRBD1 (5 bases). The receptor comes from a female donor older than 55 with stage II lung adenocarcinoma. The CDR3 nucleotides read TGTGCCAGCCGGCAGGGTCGCTCTGGAAACACCATATATTTT. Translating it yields CASRQGRSGNTIYF.